Sequencing of this TCR beta chain was carried out in a study of PD-1 blockade in classical Hodgkin lymphoma. General study results and limits: Reported baseline diversity: healthy donors highest, relapsed/refractory patients lowest.

Produced via immunoSEQ multiplex PCR; TCRdb's table is partial and in-frame only. The table shows about 15,000 clones, with approximately 88% occurring only once. For this clone: Its antigen remains unknown.

Time point described: cycle 4 day 1 (C4D1), after 6 weeks of nivolumab. Every single patient, without exception, relapsed after autologous stem cell transplantation, and brentuximab vedotin exposure varied. Magnetic depletion of non-target cells from thawed PBMCs yielded purified CD8+ T cells. Germline V gene lookup returns CDR1 SGHDT and CDR2 YYEEEE. This CDR3 has 13 amino acids. The chain couples TRBV5-6 to TRBJ2-5; D is unclear. The J call may be incorrect, as the DNA end agrees better with TRBJ2-7. The clonotype comes from a human donor with classical Hodgkin lymphoma. Specimen: CD8+ T cells from blood, collected before the fourth cycle of nivolumab. CDR3 nucleotide sequence: TGTGCCAGCAGCTCAACTTTTTCCTACGAGCAGTACTTC. Amino acids: CASSSTFSYEQYF.